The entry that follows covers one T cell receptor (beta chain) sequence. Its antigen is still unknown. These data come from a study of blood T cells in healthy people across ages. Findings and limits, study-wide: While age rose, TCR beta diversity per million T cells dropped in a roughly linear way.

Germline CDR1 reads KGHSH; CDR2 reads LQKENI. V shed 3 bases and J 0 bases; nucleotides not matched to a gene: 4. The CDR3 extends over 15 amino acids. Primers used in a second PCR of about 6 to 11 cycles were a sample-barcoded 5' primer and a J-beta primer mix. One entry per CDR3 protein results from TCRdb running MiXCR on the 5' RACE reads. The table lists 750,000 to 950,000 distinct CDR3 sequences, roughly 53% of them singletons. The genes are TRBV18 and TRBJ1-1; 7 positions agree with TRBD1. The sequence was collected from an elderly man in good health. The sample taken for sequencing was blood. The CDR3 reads CASSPQGQMNTEAFF. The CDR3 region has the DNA TGTGCCAGCTCACCTCAGGGACAGATGAACACTGAAGCTTTCTTT.